This T cell receptor (beta chain) came from a study of OX40 agonist ivuxolimab in advanced cancers. Data came from immunoSEQ multiplex PCR; TCRdb stores just in-frame clones and leaves some out. The sample includes almost 90,000 clones, roughly 93% of them seen just once. Per germline, CDR1 SGHRS and CDR2 YFSETQ. The CDR3 sequence is 13 residues long. Trimming cost V 4 bases and J 2 bases; bases outside gene matches: 3. This clonotype was obtained from an adult with an advanced solid tumor such as melanoma, head and neck, liver or kidney cancer. This specimen consisted of CD4+ or CD8+ T cells sorted from blood, obtained in a trial of the OX40 agonist ivuxolimab. The J gene is TRBJ2-7, the V gene TRBV5-1; 7 bases agree with TRBD1. CDR3: CASSNTGAYEQYF. The CDR3 coding sequence is TGCGCCAGCAGCAACACAGGGGCCTACGAGCAGTACTTC.